This TCR beta chain was obtained from a study of vaccination effects on CD4 cells after COVID-19. Deletions cut 4 bases from V and 7 bases from J, with 12 bases between. The CDR3 runs to 13 residues. The germline gives CDR1 SNHLY, CDR2 FYNNEI. Data came from immunoSEQ multiplex PCR; TCRdb stores just in-frame clones and leaves some out. The repertoire includes under 65,000 clones, around 75% of them detected once, and about 2.2% sits in the top ten. As to this clone: Its antigen is currently unknown.

In the ViraFEST assay, antigen-specific CD4+ clonotypes were identified by expansion after peptide-pool stimulation. Subsequent to a culture period of 10 to 11 days, CD4+ T cells were isolated. The source was CD4+ T cells from PBMCs cultured with HCoV-229E spike peptides, collected before COVID-19 vaccination. The chain recombines TRBV2 with TRBJ2-3; D is perhaps TRBD2 (7 bases). The sequence was collected from a human donor who received a COVID-19 vaccine. The CDR3 region is CASSGGGSNTQYF. DNA of the CDR3: TGTGCCAGCAGTGGCGGGGGCTCTAATACGCAGTATTTT. Using reference TRBV2 and TRBJ2-3 for the parts outside the CDR3, the full variable domain is EPEVTQTPSHQVTQMGQEVILRCVPISNHLYFYWYRQILGQKVEFLVSFYNNEISEKSEIFDDQFSVERPDGSNFTLKIRSTKLEDSAMYFCASSGGGSNTQYFGPGTRLTVL.